This T cell receptor beta chain came from a study of cytomegalovirus exposure and HLA in healthy donors. Study outcomes and limitations: It was confirmed in vitro that a few of the CMV-associated chains were specific for CMV antigens. Reports showed the classifier diagnosing cytomegalovirus status with high specificity and sensitivity.

A remark on this clone: Its antigen is still unknown.

CDR3 length: 13 residues. Trimming shortened V by 1 base and J by 3 bases, and 6 bases separated the two germline ends. Germline assignment: CDR1 SGHTA and CDR2 FQGNSA. TCRdb's copy holds only in-frame clones and misses some; the assay was immunoSEQ multiplex PCR. Of 100,000 to 150,000 clones listed, more than 95% are singletons. V is TRBV7-2 and J is TRBJ1-1; D not resolved. The sequencing sample was made of PBMCs. The receptor was isolated from a man in his late teens or twenties in good health and CMV-seronegative. The CDR3 loop reads CASSLGPDTEAFF. The CDR3, as DNA: TGTGCCAGCAGCTTAGGGCCCGACACTGAAGCTTTCTTT. The variable domain in full, completed from reference TRBV7-2 and TRBJ1-1, reads GAGVSQSPSNKVTEKGKDVELRCDPISGHTALYWYRQSLGQGLEFLIYFQGNSAPDKSGLPSDRFSAERTGGSVSTLTIQRTQQEDSAVYLCASSLGPDTEAFFGQGTRLTVV.